The 6 T cell receptor beta chains below all came from one sample that was sequenced in a study of CD4+ T cells in melanoma. Sequencing was performed with immunoSEQ multiplex PCR; in TCRdb, only in-frame clones are kept and a portion is missing. The sample lists roughly 12,000 clones; approximately 74% were seen once. Material: cells from a culture (not recorded whether cultured in vitro). The source of these receptors is a human donor with melanoma.

The rearrangement links TRBV30 to TRBJ2-5, with D perhaps matching TRBD1 (6 bases). CDR1 is GTSNPN and CDR2 is SVGIG in the germline V gene (reference sequence). Trimming stripped 4 bases from V and 2 bases from J, with 14 bases between. This CDR3 is built from 14 residues. The DNA for the CDR3 is TGTGCCTGGAACCGACAGGTTGGGCAAGAGACCCAGTACTTC. It yields the protein CAWNRQVGQETQYF.

The rearrangement links TRBV30 to TRBJ1-3; unclear D gene. Trimming removed 2 bases from V and 0 bases from J, with 14 bases in between. This CDR3 has 16 residues. CDR1 is GTSNPN, CDR2 SVGIG, per germline (reference sequence). DNA of the CDR3: TGTGCCTGGAGTCGTCAGAGAGTATCCTCTGGAAACACCATATATTTT. Its translation is CAWSRQRVSSGNTIYF. Looking up the rest from reference TRBV30 and TRBJ1-3 gives the full variable domain: SQTIHQWPATLVQPVGSPLSLECTVEGTSNPNLYWYRQAAGRGLQLLFYSVGIGQISSEVPQNLSASRPQDRQFILSSKKLLLSDSGFYLCAWSRQRVSSGNTIYFGEGSWLTVV.

V gene TRBV7-8 combines with J gene TRBJ1-2; D remains unclear. In germline, CDR1 is SGHVS, CDR2 FQNEAQ. This CDR3 has 14 amino acids. V lost 4 bases and J lost 3, with 12 bases in between. CDR3 coding DNA: TGTGCCAGCAGCTCCGAGGGAAGGGACTATGGCTACACCTTC. It is translated as CASSSEGRDYGYTF.

This clone has a handful of counts. The chain couples TRBV7-9 to TRBJ2-7, with 7 bases that match TRBD1. This CDR3 has 12 amino acids. The germline V gene encodes CDR1 SEHNR and CDR2 FQNEAQ (reference sequence). V lost 5 bases, J lost 9 bases, and 7 bases stayed unmatched. CDR3: CASSQDRVRQYF. CDR3 bases: TGTGCCAGCAGCCAAGACAGGGTACGGCAGTACTTC.

The chain couples TRBV11-2 to TRBJ1-1, with D tentatively TRBD1 (6 bases). This CDR3 is built from 15 residues. Trimming removed 4 bases at V and 1 base at J, with 13 bases between. CDR1 and CDR2 from the germline V gene are SGHAT and FQNNGV. The CDR3 protein is CASSSQPGQNTEAFF. In DNA, the CDR3 is TGTGCCAGCAGCTCCCAACCGGGACAGAACACTGAAGCTTTCTTT.

The rearrangement joins TRBV5-1 to TRBJ2-3, with D possibly matching TRBD2 (5 bases). The CDR3 is made up of 16 amino acids. V lost 0 bases to trimming and J lost 2 bases, with 13 bases between them. Germline values: CDR1 SGHRS, CDR2 YFSETQ. CDR3 in DNA: TGCGCCAGCAGCTTGGCGGGGAGCGGTTTCACAGATACGCAGTATTTT. Amino acids: CASSLAGSGFTDTQYF.